Shown below are 21 T cell receptor beta chains from a single sample sequenced in a study of T cell responses to AZD1222 COVID-19 vaccine. Measured with immunoSEQ multiplex PCR; TCRdb has only the in-frame clones, and not every one. The table includes about 85,000 clones, about 86% detected once. The specimen comprised peripheral blood, sampled on day 0 of AZD1222 vaccination. Source of these receptors: an adult in good health.

The chain joins TRBV3-1 (or the pseudogene TRBV3-2) to TRBJ2-1; D may be TRBD1 or TRBD2 (5 bases each). The CDR3 is 17 amino acids. Trimming took off 3 bases at V and 6 bases at J, with 21 bases between the two ends. Germline V gene lookup returns CDR1 LGHDT and CDR2 YNNKEL (reference sequence). The CDR3 DNA follows: TGTGCCAGCAGCCACCCCCCTTGGGACGCGTCGCCCAATGAGCAGTTCTTC. Amino acids: CASSHPPWDASPNEQFF.

In its sample, this clone was seen a few times. The chain employs TRBV11-1 and TRBJ1-3; 7 bases are shared with TRBD1. The germline V gene has CDR1 SGHAT and CDR2 FQDESV (reference sequence). This CDR3 contains 15 residues. J gave up 2 bases and V 6 bases, and 7 bases lay outside the gene matches. The CDR3 DNA is TGTGCCAGCAGTGCCGGGACAGAACCTGGAAACACCATATATTTT. Translation gives CASSAGTEPGNTIYF. Full variable domain (outside the CDR3, taken from reference TRBV11-1 and TRBJ1-3): EAEVAQSPRYKITEKSQAVAFWCDPISGHATLYWYRQILGQGPELLVQFQDESVVDDSQLPKDRFSAERLKGVDSTLKIQPAELGDSAMYLCASSAGTEPGNTIYFGEGSWLTVV.

The chain recombines TRBV28 with TRBJ1-2, with 8 bases fitting TRBD1. This CDR3 contains 16 residues. The V segment lost 4 bases and the J segment 4 bases; nucleotides outside the gene matches: 11. Per the germline V gene, CDR1 is MDHEN and CDR2 is SYDVKM. CDR3 nucleotides: TGTGCCAGCAGTTCTGGGGACAGGCGGAGACTCTATGGCTACACCTTC. This translates into CASSSGDRRRLYGYTF.

V is TRBV7-3 and J is TRBJ1-1; no firm D call. V was trimmed by 3 bases and J by 7 bases, leaving 9 bases between them. Germline CDR1 SGHTA, CDR2 FQGTGA. CDR3 length: 12 residues. CDR3 sequence reads: CASSFGVGEAFF. The CDR3 bases are TGTGCCAGCAGCTTCGGGGTCGGTGAAGCTTTCTTT. Variable domain in full (rest from reference TRBV7-3 and TRBJ1-1): GAGVSQTPSNKVTEKGKYVELRCDPISGHTALYWYRQSLGQGPEFLIYFQGTGAADDSGLPNDRFFAVRPEGSVSTLKIQRTERGDSAVYLCASSFGVGEAFFGQGTRLTVV.

This clone was found once. The chain has TRBV29-1 and TRBJ2-5; 8 nucleotides agree with TRBD1. After removal of 7 bases from V and 5 bases from J, the junction contained 6 bases not matched to a gene. The germline V gene has CDR1 SQVTM and CDR2 ANQGSEA. CDR3 length: 12 residues. The CDR3 nucleotides are TGCAGCGCGCGGACAGGGCCGGAGACCCAGTACTTC. Residues: CSARTGPETQYF.

V and J are TRBV28 and TRBJ2-1; 12 bases are shared with TRBD2. CDR3 length: 18 residues. In germline, CDR1 is MDHEN, CDR2 SYDVKM. V lost 7 bases to trimming and J lost 6 bases; unmatched junction nucleotides: 16. CDR3 in amino acids: CASTRPFDPSGRANEQFF. The CDR3 region has the DNA TGTGCCAGCACCCGCCCCTTCGACCCTAGCGGGAGGGCCAATGAGCAGTTCTTC. Full variable domain (remainder filled in from reference TRBV28 and TRBJ2-1): DVKVTQSSRYLVKRTGEKVFLECVQDMDHENMFWYRQDPGLGLRLIYFSYDVKMKEKGDIPEGYSVSREKKERFSLILESASTNQTSMYLCASTRPFDPSGRANEQFFGPGTRLTVL.

The rearrangement joins TRBV7-2 to TRBJ2-5; 8 bases agree with TRBD1. This CDR3 has 13 amino acids. The germline CDR1 and CDR2 sequences are SGHTA and FQGNSA. V lost 5 bases, J lost 3 bases, and 2 bases stayed unmatched. The CDR3 DNA reads as TGTGCCAGCAGCACGGACAGGGAAGAGACCCAGTACTTC. Protein product: CASSTDREETQYF.

V gene TRBV5-6 combines with J gene TRBJ2-7; D gene ambiguous. The length of the CDR3 is 12 residues. Trimming took 0 bases from V and 0 from J, leaving 1 base between them. Germline V gives CDR1 SGHDT, CDR2 YYEEEE. CDR3 DNA: TGTGCCAGCAGCTTGGCCTCCTACGAGCAGTACTTC. Translated, it gives CASSLASYEQYF.

This clone was recorded a few times. The V call is TRBV7-9, the J call TRBJ2-7, with 8 positions matching TRBD1. The CDR3 is made up of 15 amino acids. CDR1 and CDR2 from the germline V gene are SEHNR and FQNEAQ (reference sequence). The V segment lost 3 bases and the J segment 2 bases; nucleotides outside the gene matches: 6. CDR3 bases: TGTGCCAGCAGCTTTACCACAGGGGGACCCTACGAGCAGTACTTC. Amino acid sequence: CASSFTTGGPYEQYF. Based on the CDR3 plus reference TRBV7-9 and TRBJ2-7, the full variable domain is DTGVSQNPRHKITKRGQNVTFRCDPISEHNRLYWYRQTLGQGPEFLTYFQNEAQLEKSRLLSDRFSAERPKGSFSTLEIQRTEQGDSAMYLCASSFTTGGPYEQYFGPGTRLTVT.

The gene calls are TRBV28 and TRBJ2-3, with TRBD2 identical over 13 bases. In germline, CDR1 is MDHEN, CDR2 SYDVKM. The CDR3 is 15 residues long. The junction had 2 bases not matched to a gene; V was cut back by 2 bases and J by 6 bases. The CDR3 sequence is CASSLPLAGGDTQYF. CDR3 DNA: TGTGCCAGCAGTTTACCACTAGCGGGAGGGGATACGCAGTATTTT.

The chain employs TRBV14 and TRBJ2-7; D is unclear. CDR1 and CDR2 from the germline V gene are SGHDN and FVKESK. Trimming stripped 2 bases from V and 8 bases from J, with 10 bases between. The CDR3 has 12 amino acids. The CDR3 reads CASSQLGYQQYF. The CDR3 nucleotides are TGTGCCAGCAGCCAACTGGGGTACCAGCAGTACTTC.

The chain uses TRBV28 and TRBJ2-7; 11 bases map to TRBD2. The CDR3 runs to 14 residues. The V and J ends lost 6 bases and 9 bases, in that order; junction bases with no gene match: 10. Germline V CDR1 and CDR2: MDHEN, SYDVKM. CDR3 loop: CASSQRTSGLPQYF. In DNA, the CDR3 is TGTGCCAGCAGCCAGAGGACTAGCGGGCTGCCGCAGTACTTC.

This clone has only a few counts. V usage is TRBV27 and J usage is TRBJ2-7, with D possibly TRBD1 on 5 matching bases. The CDR3 has 15 amino acids. V was cut by 2 bases and J by 2 bases, with 13 bases left in between. Germline V gives CDR1 MNHEY, CDR2 SMNVEV (reference sequence). The CDR3 spells CASSLESGAAYEQYF. DNA for the CDR3: TGTGCCAGCAGTTTAGAAAGTGGGGCAGCCTACGAGCAGTACTTC.

The chain couples TRBV4-3 to TRBJ2-1; 12 nucleotides match TRBD2. The CDR3 loop spans 15 amino acids. CDR1 and CDR2 (germline): LGHNA, YSLEER. With 4 bases clipped from V and 7 bases from J, the junction kept 5 bases outside the gene matches. The chain's CDR3 is CASSLTSGRINEQFF. The CDR3 DNA follows: TGCGCCAGCAGCCTTACTAGCGGGAGGATTAATGAGCAGTTCTTC.

This sequence joins TRBV5-1 and TRBJ2-6; 7 nucleotides match TRBD2. V was clipped by 6 bases and J by 0 bases; unmatched bases: 3. Per germline, CDR1 SGHRS and CDR2 YFSETQ. The CDR3 is made up of 15 amino acids. For the CDR3, the DNA is TGCGCCAGCACCCCGGGGGGCTCTGGGGCCAACGTCCTGACTTTC. Translating it yields CASTPGGSGANVLTF.

This chain connects TRBV5-1 to TRBJ1-1; no reliable D call. The V end lost 4 bases, the J end lost 5 bases, and 15 bases lay between the germline ends. Germline CDR1 SGHRS, CDR2 YFSETQ. The CDR3 covers 14 residues. Here the CDR3 DNA reads TGCGCCAGCAGCCCGGAAGGGATCGGGACTGAAGCTTTCTTT. Translation gives CASSPEGIGTEAFF.

This chain joins TRBV19 and TRBJ2-1, with D possibly TRBD2 on 6 matching bases. CDR3 length: 15 amino acids. The germline V and J ends were trimmed by 4 bases and 3 bases, with 13 bases remaining between them. In germline, CDR1 is LNHDA, CDR2 SQIVND (reference sequence). In nucleotides, the CDR3 is TGTGCCAGTAGTAGCGGGGCTATCGTCTACAATGAGCAGTTCTTC. As protein: CASSSGAIVYNEQFF.

The V call is TRBV29-1, the J call TRBJ2-7; possibly TRBD1 for D (6 bases). V was shortened by 1 base and J by 6 bases, with 13 bases between the two germline ends. The CDR3 is made up of 13 amino acids. CDR1 and CDR2 (germline): SQVTM, ANQGSEA. The CDR3, as DNA: TGCAGCGTTGAAGGAGGGGGAAATTTCGAGCAGTACTTC. Protein product: CSVEGGGNFEQYF.

The gene calls are TRBV7-6 and TRBJ1-5; possibly TRBD1 for D (6 bases). The ends were cut back, 4 bases at V and 12 bases at J, with 16 bases in the middle. Germline lookup yields CDR1 SGHVS and CDR2 FNYEAQ. This CDR3 has 13 amino acids. The CDR3 is CASSWAGEEVQHF. The CDR3 DNA reads as TGTGCCAGCAGCTGGGCAGGGGAGGAGGTCCAGCATTTT.

The chain has TRBV29-1 and TRBJ2-2; 8 bases map to TRBD2. CDR3 length: 15 residues. Losses at the gene ends were 4 bases for V and 0 bases for J; bases not matched to a gene: 4. Looked up from germline, CDR1 is SQVTM and CDR2 is ANQGSEA. The CDR3 region is CSVVVRGANTGELFF. As DNA, the CDR3 is TGCAGCGTTGTGGTGCGGGGGGCGAACACCGGGGAGCTGTTTTTT.

V usage is TRBV7-8 and J usage is TRBJ1-2, with TRBD1 matching over 11 bases. From germline, CDR1 is SGHVS and CDR2 FQNEAQ. CDR3 size: 16 residues. The V gene end was trimmed by 5 bases and the J gene end by 8 bases; junction bases not matched to a gene: 13. In DNA form, the CDR3 reads TGTGCCAGCAGCGCCCGGACAGGGGGCGCGATAGAAGGCTACACCTTC. Protein product: CASSARTGGAIEGYTF.